The 8 T cell receptor beta chains below come from one sample, sequenced in a study of blood T cell repertoires in COVID-19. The data were produced by immunoSEQ multiplex PCR, yet TCRdb's version contains in-frame clones alone and is incomplete. The sample carries hundreds of thousands of clones, approximately 80% recorded once. The sequenced sample was PBMCs or T cells enriched from blood (not recorded which). The receptors here all came from a man younger than 45 with acute COVID-19.

The chain joins TRBV19 to TRBJ2-2; 13 nucleotides align to TRBD2. The CDR3 totals 17 residues. The germline V gene has CDR1 LNHDA and CDR2 SQIVND (reference sequence). V lost 5 bases, J lost 4 bases, and 7 bases stayed unmatched. The CDR3 DNA reads TGTGCCAGTAGTTCTCCGGGACTAGCGGGATCCACCGGGGAGCTGTTTTTT. This sequence encodes CASSSPGLAGSTGELFF.

V and J are TRBV4-2 and TRBJ1-2; D may be TRBD1 (6 bases). The CDR3 is 19 residues long. Per germline, CDR1 LGHNA and CDR2 YNFKEQ. With 2 bases removed from V and 5 bases from J, the gap between germline ends came to 27 bases. CDR3 residues: CASSQTVGDRSRTEYGYTF. CDR3 bases: TGTGCCAGCAGCCAAACCGTGGGGGACCGGAGCCGGACAGAATATGGCTACACCTTC.

The chain's CDR3 is CASSLVIRDRVYEQYF. The CDR3 nucleotides read TGTGCCAGCAGCTTAGTAATTCGGGACAGGGTTTACGAGCAGTACTTC. The chain combines TRBV7-6 with TRBJ2-7; TRBD1 matches 9 bases. The CDR3 extends over 16 amino acids. Per the germline V gene, CDR1 is SGHVS and CDR2 is FNYEAQ. J was trimmed by 4 bases and V by 1 base; bases with no gene match: 8.

The rearrangement uses TRBV9 and TRBJ1-2; TRBD1 agrees at 8 bases. J was trimmed by 0 bases and V by 3 bases; bases with no gene match: 4. The CDR3 has 15 amino acids. Germline V CDR1 and CDR2: SGDLS, YYNGEE. The CDR3 DNA reads as TGTGCCAGCAGCGATAGACAGGGGCCTAACTATGGCTACACCTTC. This codes for CASSDRQGPNYGYTF.

The V and J genes are TRBV6-5 and TRBJ1-6; D perhaps matches TRBD1 (6 bases). The germline V and J ends were trimmed by 10 bases and 5 bases, with 15 bases remaining between them. Germline assignment: CDR1 MNHEY and CDR2 SVGAGI. The CDR3 length is 14 residues. The DNA for the CDR3 is TGTGCCATAAAGCCGGGACATCATAATTCACCCCTCCACTTT. Its protein product is CAIKPGHHNSPLHF.

The chain is built from TRBV5-4 and TRBJ2-1; D ambiguous. The CDR3 is 12 residues long. V was pared by 4 bases and J by 2 bases, with 4 bases between. Germline V gene data show CDR1 as SGHNT and CDR2 as YYREEE (reference sequence). In nucleotides, the CDR3 is TGTGCCAGCAGCAATACCTACAATGAGCAGTTCTTC. Protein sequence: CASSNTYNEQFF.

The CDR3 DNA follows: TGTGCCAGCACCTTGGACAGGGTCGGCGATGGCTACACCTTC. Protein product: CASTLDRVGDGYTF. The rearrangement joins TRBV6-5 to TRBJ1-2, with 8 bases identical to TRBD1. The CDR3 is 14 amino acids. The germline V gene has CDR1 MNHEY and CDR2 SVGAGI. V shed 7 bases and J 6 bases; nucleotides not matched to a gene: 10.

The chain has TRBV5-4 and TRBJ2-1, with 9 bases lining up with TRBD2. V shed 3 bases and J 4 bases; nucleotides not matched to a gene: 5. This CDR3 has 15 residues. The germline V gene encodes CDR1 SGHNT and CDR2 YYREEE (reference sequence). CDR3 in amino acids: CASSSAGGQYNEQFF. CDR3 coding DNA: TGTGCCAGCAGCTCGGCGGGGGGGCAATACAATGAGCAGTTCTTC.